The 12 T cell receptor beta chains reported below all come from one sample, sequenced in a study of radiotherapy plus CTLA-4 blockade in lung cancer. TCRdb's table, derived via immunoSEQ multiplex PCR, lists solely in-frame clones and lacks some. The data show tens of thousands of clones, roughly three quarters seen once. The starting material was peripheral blood, obtained from a patient treated with radiotherapy plus ipilimumab. All receptors derive from a human donor with non-small cell lung cancer who had a complete response to radiotherapy plus ipilimumab.

The gene calls are TRBV30 and TRBJ2-5; D possibly corresponds to TRBD1 (6 bases). V shed 4 bases and J shed 5 bases, with 11 bases lying between them. CDR1 and CDR2 from the germline V gene are GTSNPN and SVGIG (reference sequence). The CDR3 covers 12 residues. Here the CDR3 DNA reads TGTGCCTGGAATGGGGGCTGGGAGACCCAGTACTTC. Its protein is CAWNGGWETQYF.

The chain joins TRBV19 to TRBJ1-6; D possibly corresponds to TRBD1 (5 bases). Germline V CDR1 and CDR2: LNHDA, SQIVND (reference sequence). V was trimmed by 11 bases and J by 6 bases, leaving 11 bases between them. The CDR3 sequence is 12 residues long. CDR3 region: CASGGGNSPLHF. For the CDR3, the DNA is TGTGCCTCGGGGGGGGGTAATTCACCCCTCCACTTT.

V gene TRBV19 combines with J gene TRBJ2-1, with D perhaps matching TRBD2 (6 bases). Germline assignment: CDR1 LNHDA and CDR2 SQIVND (reference sequence). Trimming removed 9 bases from V and 8 bases from J, with 8 bases in between. This CDR3 has 10 amino acids. CDR3 in amino acids: CASGSYEQFF. The CDR3 bases are TGTGCCAGCGGGAGCTATGAGCAGTTCTTC. Combining the CDR3 with reference TRBV19 and TRBJ2-1 gives the whole variable domain DGGITQSPKYLFRKEGQNVTLSCEQNLNHDAMYWYRQDPGQGLRLIYYSQIVNDFQKGDIAEGYSVSREKKESFPLTVTSAQKNPTAFYLCASGSYEQFFGPGTRLTVL.

The V and J genes are TRBV11-2 and TRBJ2-7; TRBD2 might be the D (6 bases). The CDR3 runs 14 residues. Germline V lookup: CDR1 SGHAT, CDR2 FQNNGV. Trimming removed 5 bases from V and 1 base from J, with 12 bases in between. CDR3 sequence reads: CASSPGTLSYEQYV. In DNA, the CDR3 is TGTGCCAGCAGCCCCGGGACTCTTTCCTACGAGCAGTACGTC.

The CDR3 sequence: CASSSGQSDEAFF. CDR3 DNA sequence: TGTGCCAGCAGCTCGGGACAGTCGGATGAAGCTTTCTTT. The chain uses TRBV5-5 and TRBJ1-1, with 7 bases that match TRBD1. The CDR3 has 13 amino acids. J gave up 7 bases and V 3 bases, and 6 bases lay outside the gene matches. The germline CDR1 and CDR2 sequences are SGHKS and YYEKEE (reference sequence).

The chain uses TRBV6-5 and TRBJ1-2, with 7 bases that match TRBD1. The germline V gene encodes CDR1 MNHEY and CDR2 SVGAGI. CDR3 size: 14 residues. V dropped 7 bases and J dropped 4; count of bases not matched to a gene: 9. The CDR3 protein is CASTDRDSSYGYTF. The DNA for the CDR3 is TGTGCCAGCACCGACCGGGACAGCTCCTATGGCTACACCTTC.

This chain uses TRBV28 with TRBJ1-1; the match to TRBD1 covers 9 bases. The CDR3 covers 14 residues. The germline V gene has CDR1 MDHEN and CDR2 SYDVKM. V lost 6 bases, J lost 6 bases, and 8 bases stayed unmatched. CDR3 DNA sequence: TGTGCCAGCAGACCGGGACAGGGTATCCCTGAAGCTTTCTTT. This sequence encodes CASRPGQGIPEAFF.

The rearrangement joins TRBV5-1 to TRBJ1-6; D not certain. This CDR3 is 17 amino acids long. Germline V CDR1 and CDR2: SGHRS, YFSETQ. With 0 bases removed from V and 6 bases from J, the gap between germline ends came to 16 bases. The CDR3 sequence is CASSLVASGMGNSPLHF. The CDR3 DNA reads as TGCGCCAGCAGCTTGGTGGCCAGCGGGATGGGTAATTCACCCCTCCACTTT.

The V gene is TRBV6-1, the J gene TRBJ1-2; D perhaps matches TRBD1 (5 bases). V lost 5 bases, J lost 5 bases, and 15 bases lay in between. Germline-derived CDR1 and CDR2 are MNHNS and SASEGT. This CDR3 comprises 14 residues. Written as DNA, the CDR3 is TGTGCCAGCAGTCTGAGACAGCCTCGTTATGGCTACACCTTC. Translation: CASSLRQPRYGYTF.

The V gene is TRBV15, the J gene TRBJ2-5, with 11 nucleotides matching TRBD2. The germline V gene encodes CDR1 LNHNV and CDR2 YYDKDF (reference sequence). The CDR3 contains 15 residues. Losses at the gene ends were 5 bases for V and 5 bases for J; bases not matched to a gene: 7. The CDR3 bases are TGTGCCACCAGCCCCACTAGCGGGAGTACCGAGACCCAGTACTTC. It encodes CATSPTSGSTETQYF.

The chain recombines TRBV18 with TRBJ2-1; 10 bases match TRBD2. This CDR3 contains 16 residues. Germline V gene data show CDR1 as KGHSH and CDR2 as LQKENI. Trimming at V came to 3 bases and at J to 9 bases, leaving 11 bases not matched to a gene. CDR3 nucleotide sequence: TGTGCCAGCTCACCCAGTTCCGCTAGCGGGAGAAGTGAGCAGTTCTTC. Encoded protein: CASSPSSASGRSEQFF. Together with reference TRBV18 and TRBJ2-1, the CDR3 gives the full variable domain: NAGVMQNPRHLVRRRGQEARLRCSPMKGHSHVYWYRQLPEEGLKFMVYLQKENIIDESGMPKERFSAEFPKEGPSILRIQQVVRGDSAAYFCASSPSSASGRSEQFFGPGTRLTVL.

This sequence joins TRBV18 and TRBJ1-6; possibly TRBD1 for D (6 bases). CDR3 length equals 15 residues. From germline, CDR1 is KGHSH and CDR2 LQKENI. V was cut by 3 bases and J by 10 bases, with 16 bases left in between. In DNA, the CDR3 is TGTGCCAGCTCACCCGGACAGCTCGCTGGATCACCCCTCCACTTT. Its translation: CASSPGQLAGSPLHF.